One and the same sample provided the 11 T cell receptor beta chains below, sequenced in a study of T cell repertoires in cytomegalovirus infection. One entry per CDR3 protein results from TCRdb running MiXCR on the reads. The table has 800,000 to 950,000 distinct CDR3 sequences, 30% to 35% seen once. These receptors have no known antigen. The sample in question was cultured CD8+ T cells from PBMCs, obtained from culture after CMV antigen stimulation. The receptor source for this set is a human donor in good health (CMV status not recorded). Some clones in this sample may be carry-over from other donors' samples.

The J gene is TRBJ2-1, the V gene TRBV7-8; TRBD2 aligns across 9 bases. V dropped 6 bases and J dropped 7; count of bases not matched to a gene: 22. Germline CDR1 reads SGHVS; CDR2 reads FQNEAQ. This CDR3 contains 19 residues. The CDR3 DNA reads TGTGCCAGCAGTCCTATTGGGTCCGGCGGTGCGGGGGGGGGAAATGAGCAGTTCTTC. It translates to CASSPIGSGGAGGGNEQFF.

Here the CDR3 reads CASGDRSVGAFF. In DNA form, the CDR3 reads TGTGCCAGCGGGGATCGGAGTGTTGGAGCTTTCTTT. The chain joins TRBV2 to TRBJ1-1, with D unresolved. The CDR3 covers 12 residues. V lost 8 bases and J lost 10, with 17 bases in between. Germline CDR1 SNHLY, CDR2 FYNNEI.

The chain employs TRBV6-2 or TRBV6-3 and TRBJ2-7; D possibly matches TRBD1 or TRBD2 (5 bases each). The V and J ends lost 2 bases and 2 bases respectively, with 7 bases between them. CDR3 size: 13 residues. Germline values: CDR1 MNHEY, CDR2 SVGEGT. The CDR3, as DNA: TGTGCCAGCAGTTACGGGGGTACCTACGAGCAGTACGTC. Residues: CASSYGGTYEQYV.

A few counts support this clonotype. The chain joins TRBV11-2 to TRBJ2-1; TRBD2 might be the D (6 bases). Germline-derived CDR1 and CDR2 are SGHAT and FQNNGV. The V end was cut by 7 bases, the J end by 7 bases, with 23 bases between. The CDR3 extends over 16 amino acids. The CDR3 DNA is TGTGCCAGCATCCAGAGGGGCGGGGCCGAAAGAAATGAGCAGTTCTTC. Encoded protein: CASIQRGGAERNEQFF.

This clonotype was seen only a few times. V is TRBV19 and J is TRBJ2-5; 8 nucleotides align to TRBD2. This CDR3 contains 14 residues. V lost 5 bases, J lost 0 bases, and 2 bases stayed unmatched. CDR1 LNHDA and CDR2 SQIVND come from the germline V gene (reference sequence). The chain's CDR3 is CASSQLADQETQYF. DNA of the CDR3: TGTGCCAGTAGTCAACTAGCGGACCAAGAGACCCAGTACTTC.

In this sample, this clonotype turned up many times. This chain joins TRBV12-5 and TRBJ2-1; D possibly corresponds to TRBD1 (6 bases). Germline assignment: CDR1 LGHNT and CDR2 FRNRAP. Trimming pared 5 bases from V and 6 bases from J, leaving 14 bases between. CDR3 length: 14 amino acids. The CDR3 sequence: CASGQNDRTNEQFF. The CDR3 DNA sequence: TGTGCTAGTGGTCAAAACGACAGGACCAATGAGCAGTTCTTC.

The gene calls are TRBV12-5 and TRBJ2-7, with no clear D. The CDR3 contains 12 residues. V lost 1 base and J lost 3, with 4 bases in between. Germline-derived CDR1 and CDR2 are LGHNT and FRNRAP. The CDR3 spells CASGLDSYEQYF. In DNA, the CDR3 is TGTGCTAGTGGTTTGGACAGCTACGAGCAGTACTTC.

There are a few counts of this clonotype. This chain connects TRBV5-4 to TRBJ1-3; D possibly corresponds to TRBD1 (5 bases). The CDR3 extends over 14 amino acids. Germline-derived CDR1 and CDR2 are SGHNT and YYREEE (reference sequence). The germline V and J ends were trimmed by 0 bases and 3 bases, with 7 bases remaining between them. CDR3 nucleotide sequence: TGTGCCAGCAGCTTGGCAGGGAATGGAAACACCATATATTTT. Translated: CASSLAGNGNTIYF.

This clonotype was found many times. The chain recombines TRBV7-6 with TRBJ1-2; a weak D match, TRBD1 (5 bases). Germline-derived CDR1 and CDR2 are SGHVS and FNYEAQ. This CDR3 spans 14 amino acids. V was shortened by 1 base and J by 2 bases, with 8 bases between the two germline ends. CDR3 DNA sequence: TGTGCCAGCAGCTTAGGGGACGGAAACTATGGCTACACCTTC. This codes for CASSLGDGNYGYTF.

This clonotype was seen ten or more times. The CDR3 coding sequence is TGTGCCAGCAGCTTATATCCTAGCGGGGGGGCTCGAGAGACCCAGTACTTC. Translated: CASSLYPSGGARETQYF. V gene TRBV7-2 combines with J gene TRBJ2-5; 12 positions match TRBD2. The CDR3 runs 17 residues. Germline V gene lookup returns CDR1 SGHTA and CDR2 FQGNSA. Trimming at V came to 2 bases and at J to 4 bases, leaving 8 bases not matched to a gene. The full variable domain, in which reference TRBV7-2 and TRBJ2-5 provide the parts outside the CDR3, is GAGVSQSPSNKVTEKGKDVELRCDPISGHTALYWYRQSLGQGLEFLIYFQGNSAPDKSGLPSDRFSAERTGGSVSTLTIQRTQQEDSAVYLCASSLYPSGGARETQYFGPGTRLLVL.

The CDR3 nucleotides read TGTGCCAGCAGTGAGGTAGTAGCCACCGGGGAGCTGTTTTTT. Protein sequence: CASSEVVATGELFF. The chain joins TRBV2 to TRBJ2-2; D call uncertain. This CDR3 has 14 residues. The V end lost 3 bases, the J end lost 4 bases, and 9 bases lay between the germline ends. Looked up from germline, CDR1 is SNHLY and CDR2 is FYNNEI.